These 15 T cell receptor beta chains share one sample of origin, sequenced in a study of shared clonotypes between healthy human individuals. Sequencing used immunoSEQ multiplex PCR; TCRdb keeps in-frame clones, though not all of them. This sample carries roughly 1,500,000 clones, approximately 98% of them seen once, and the ten largest clones take 0.45%. Sequencing was carried out using naive CD4+ T cells sorted from blood. Subset reported: CD45RA+ positively selected. All receptors come from a young man in good health.

The gene calls are TRBV30 and TRBJ1-5; tentative D call: TRBD1 (5 bases). V was cut by 4 bases and J by 6 bases, with 13 bases left in between. Germline values: CDR1 GTSNPN, CDR2 SVGIG (reference sequence). The CDR3 sequence is 13 residues long. The chain's CDR3 is CAWTGGVSQPQHF. In DNA form, the CDR3 reads TGTGCCTGGACCGGAGGGGTGTCTCAGCCCCAGCATTTT.

This chain's CDR3 is CASSPVPRGRRENTEAFF. The CDR3 nucleotides are TGTGCCAGCAGCCCAGTCCCCCGGGGGCGGAGAGAGAACACTGAAGCTTTCTTT. The chain combines TRBV11-2 with TRBJ1-1; perhaps TRBD1 as D (6 bases). V lost 5 bases and J 1 base, leaving 23 bases between the germline ends. Germline V CDR1 and CDR2: SGHAT, FQNNGV. The CDR3 contains 18 residues.

This chain connects TRBV7-8 to TRBJ2-1, with D unclear. CDR1 SGHVS and CDR2 FQNEAQ come from the germline V gene. This CDR3 region has 15 residues. V dropped 1 base and J dropped 3 bases, with 10 bases sitting between them. DNA for the CDR3: TGTGCCAGCAGCTTAGTTTACGCAAACTACAATGAGCAGTTCTTC. Protein product: CASSLVYANYNEQFF.

The count of this clone is one. This sequence joins TRBV5-4 and TRBJ1-2; weak D call: TRBD1 (6 bases). Per the germline V gene, CDR1 is SGHNT and CDR2 is YYREEE (reference sequence). V dropped 0 bases and J dropped 4 bases, with 13 bases sitting between them. The CDR3 is 15 amino acids. The CDR3, as DNA: TGTGCCAGCAGCTTGGCGGGGGCCGGAGGCTATGGCTACACCTTC. It encodes CASSLAGAGGYGYTF.

The chain uses TRBV7-8 and TRBJ2-1, with 7 bases identical to TRBD1. Germline V gene sequence: CDR1 SGHVS, CDR2 FQNEAQ. Trimming cost V 4 bases and J 9 bases; bases outside gene matches: 12. This CDR3 spans 15 amino acids. The CDR3 DNA reads as TGTGCCAGCAGCTATGACAGGGCGGTAGATGGTGAGCAGTTCTTC. It encodes CASSYDRAVDGEQFF.

The chain couples TRBV10-2 to TRBJ2-7; no clear D gene. Trimming removed 4 bases at V and 2 bases at J, with 6 bases between. The CDR3 extends over 12 amino acids. From germline, CDR1 is WSHSY and CDR2 SAAADI. CDR3 sequence reads: CASSVSTYEQYF. The CDR3, as DNA: TGCGCCAGCAGTGTTTCCACCTACGAGCAGTACTTC.

This rearrangement joins TRBV7-9 to TRBJ1-3; no clear D gene. Germline-derived CDR1 and CDR2 are SEHNR and FQNEAQ (reference sequence). Deletions cut 1 base from V and 6 bases from J, with 4 bases between. CDR3 size: 12 residues. The CDR3 DNA reads TGTGCCAGCAGCTTAGGTGTAAACACCATATATTTT. Amino acid sequence: CASSLGVNTIYF.

The CDR3 DNA follows: TGTGCCAGCAGTTTCCCCGCTAGACGTGAGCAGTTCTTC. This gives the protein CASSFPARREQFF. The V and J genes are TRBV28 and TRBJ2-1, with unresolved D. Germline CDR1 MDHEN, CDR2 SYDVKM. V shed 3 bases and J shed 9 bases, with 12 bases lying between them. The CDR3 runs 13 residues.

V usage is TRBV29-1 and J usage is TRBJ2-1; tentatively, D is TRBD2 (6 bases). This CDR3 spans 16 amino acids. The V gene's germline CDR1 is SQVTM and CDR2 ANQGSEA. For the CDR3, the DNA is TGCGGAACAGACGACGCTAGCGCTACGGCCTACAATGAGCAGTTCTTC. Translating it yields CGTDDASATAYNEQFF.

The chain uses TRBV27 and TRBJ2-1; TRBD2 matches 7 bases. V lost 5 bases, J lost 5 bases, and 12 bases stayed unmatched. Germline lookup yields CDR1 MNHEY and CDR2 SMNVEV (reference sequence). The CDR3 consists of 16 residues. The DNA for the CDR3 is TGTGCCAGCAGTCCCCGGGGGGAATCCCCACACAATGAGCAGTTCTTC. Residues: CASSPRGESPHNEQFF.

The CDR3 spells CASSLEGVGETQYF. CDR3 nucleotides: TGTGCCAGCAGCTTAGAGGGGGTAGGAGAGACCCAGTACTTC. The chain joins TRBV11-2 to TRBJ2-5, with D tentatively TRBD1 or TRBD2 (5 bases each). V lost 0 bases and J lost 4, with 9 bases in between. CDR3 length: 14 amino acids. Germline CDR1 and CDR2: SGHAT and FQNNGV.

About this clone: The junction and the germline gene differ at one end; a read error may be behind it. The chain combines TRBV5-4 with TRBJ2-7, with D possibly being TRBD1 (6 bases). The CDR3 runs 12 residues. Germline values: CDR1 SGHNT, CDR2 YYREEE (reference sequence). CDR3 nucleotides: TGTGCCAGCAGCTTAGTTGGGACACCTCGAAACTTC. Residues: CASSLVGTPRNF. The whole variable domain, remainder taken from reference TRBV5-4 and TRBJ2-7, is ETGVTQSPTHLIKTRGQQVTLRCSSQSGHNTVSWYQQALGQGPQFIFQYYREEENGRGNFPPRFSGLQFPNYSSELNVNALELDDSALYLCASSLVGTPRNFGPGTRLTVT.

Here the CDR3 DNA reads TGCAGCGTTGGTTTCCTGGGAAATCAGCCCCAGCATTTT. Translated, it gives CSVGFLGNQPQHF. This sequence joins TRBV29-1 and TRBJ1-5; no reliable D call. The CDR3 consists of 13 residues. CDR1 is SQVTM and CDR2 is ANQGSEA in the germline V gene. V lost 4 bases, J lost 4 bases, and 11 bases lay in between. Full variable domain (rest looked up from reference TRBV29-1 and TRBJ1-5): SAVISQKPSRDICQRGTSLTIQCQVDSQVTMMFWYRQQPGQSLTLIATANQGSEATYESGFVIDKFPISRPNLTFSTLTVSNMSPEDSSIYLCSVGFLGNQPQHFGDGTRLSIL.

V usage is TRBV7-6 and J usage is TRBJ2-7; 10 bases align to TRBD1. The CDR3 totals 15 residues. The J segment lost 4 bases and the V segment lost 5 bases, leaving 8 bases of the junction unmatched. Germline lookup yields CDR1 SGHVS and CDR2 FNYEAQ. CDR3 sequence: CASSLRDRGDYEQYF. The DNA of the CDR3 is TGTGCCAGCAGCCTTCGGGACAGGGGTGATTACGAGCAGTACTTC.

The V call is TRBV7-9, the J call TRBJ2-1; D gene ambiguous. Germline assignment: CDR1 SEHNR and CDR2 FQNEAQ (reference sequence). Trimming took off 5 bases at V and 0 bases at J, with 14 bases between the two ends. CDR3 length: 16 amino acids. DNA for the CDR3: TGTGCCAGCAGCCACAGAAAAATTAGCTCCTACAATGAGCAGTTCTTC. This codes for CASSHRKISSYNEQFF.